This is a list of T cell receptor beta chains from one sample in a study of Ad26.COV2.S vaccination and SARS-CoV-2 variants. Assay: immunoSEQ multiplex PCR; the TCRdb copy retains only in-frame clones and omits some. Of around 100,000 clones listed, around 82% were seen once; the top ten hold approximately 16%. The sample in question was peripheral blood, obtained after recovery from COVID-19. These receptors came from a human donor who had recovered from COVID-19. CDR3s include the opening cysteine and the closing phenylalanine or tryptophan. A D gene is named only where the DNA matches it firmly. The size of a clone is reported for some rows only, either as once, few or many, or as a class for expanded clones.

clone_size d_call j_call cdr3_length v_call cdr3_aa cdr3_nt
few - TRBJ1-5 13 TRBV28 CATRDGGNQPQHF TGTGCAACCCGGGACGGCGGCAATCAGCCCCAGCATTTT
- TRBD1 TRBJ1-1 15 TRBV28 CASSPRTGGATEAFF TGTGCCAGCAGTCCAAGAACAGGGGGCGCCACTGAAGCTTTCTTT
- TRBD2 TRBJ2-1 15 TRBV7-2 CASSLTSGQYNEQFF TGTGCCAGCAGCCTGACTAGCGGGCAGTACAATGAGCAGTTCTTC
once - TRBJ2-7 15 TRBV9 CASSVGWGPRIEQYF TGTGCCAGCAGCGTAGGGTGGGGCCCCCGTATCGAGCAGTACTTC
- - TRBJ2-7 14 TRBV11-2 CASSPTPSGAEQYF TGTGCCAGCAGCCCCACCCCATCGGGGGCCGAGCAGTACTTC
- TRBD1 TRBJ1-2 14 TRBV24-1 CATSDPGTGTGYTF TGTGCCACCAGTGATCCGGGGACAGGGACCGGCTACACCTTC
few - TRBJ1-5 14 TRBV6-5 CASSYSGHNQPQHF TGTGCCAGCAGTTACTCGGGGCACAATCAGCCCCAGCATTTT
- - TRBJ2-7 17 TRBV3-1/TRBV3-2 CASSQDRSSSQSYEQYF TGTGCCAGCAGCCAAGACCGGTCTAGCAGTCAGAGCTACGAGCAGTACTTC
- TRBD2 TRBJ2-3 16 TRBV10-1 CASSPSGTSGTDTQYF TGCGCCAGCAGTCCCTCCGGGACTAGCGGCACAGATACGCAGTATTTT
- - TRBJ1-2 15 TRBV6-5 CASIHNPLRDYGYTF TGTGCCAGCATCCATAATCCTCTTAGGGACTATGGCTACACCTTC
- - TRBJ2-7 15 TRBV6-1 CASSDGGPRTYEQYF TGTGCCAGCAGTGATGGCGGTCCTAGAACCTACGAGCAGTACTTC
- TRBD1 TRBJ2-6 18 TRBV4-1 CASSPIEGAISGANVLTF TGCGCCAGCAGCCCAATAGAGGGGGCGATATCTGGGGCCAACGTCCTGACTTTC
- - TRBJ1-1 14 TRBV5-1 CASSSTTMNTEAFF TGCGCCAGCAGTTCTACAACCATGAACACTGAAGCTTTCTTT
- - TRBJ2-7 13 TRBV7-2 CASSFYRSYEQYF TGTGCCAGCAGCTTCTACCGTTCCTACGAGCAGTACTTC
- - TRBJ2-7 14 TRBV7-2 CASSLSGVAYEQYF TGTGCCAGCAGCTTGTCCGGGGTCGCCTACGAGCAGTACTTC
- TRBD1 TRBJ2-5 13 TRBV7-2 CASSFTGVETQYF TGTGCCAGCAGTTTTACAGGGGTAGAGACCCAGTACTTC
- - TRBJ2-1 15 TRBV28 CASMGFPGSYNEQFF TGTGCCAGTATGGGCTTTCCGGGCTCCTACAATGAGCAGTTCTTC
- - TRBJ1-1 16 TRBV4-3 CASSQDGAGWDTEAFF TGCGCCAGCAGCCAAGACGGGGCAGGGTGGGACACTGAAGCTTTCTTT
- TRBD2 TRBJ2-1 14 TRBV10-2 CASRLAGPYNEQFF TGCGCCAGCAGGCTAGCGGGGCCCTACAATGAGCAGTTCTTC
- TRBD2 TRBJ2-5 14 TRBV24-1 CATSDLLGGETQYF TGTGCCACCAGTGACCTCCTGGGAGGGGAGACCCAGTACTTC
- - TRBJ1-3 13 TRBV5-1 CASSLQTGNTIYF TGCGCCAGCAGCTTACAGACTGGAAACACCATATATTTT
- - TRBJ2-2 15 TRBV5-1 CASSLGTLGAGELFF TGCGCCAGCAGCTTGGGGACGCTGGGGGCCGGGGAGCTGTTTTTT
many - TRBJ2-1 15 TRBV7-2 CASSEAGTGYNEQFF TGTGCCAGCAGCGAAGCAGGGACTGGCTACAATGAGCAGTTCTTC
- - TRBJ1-1 13 TRBV28 CASSLFPNTEAFF TGTGCCAGCAGTTTATTTCCGAACACTGAAGCTTTCTTT
- - TRBJ1-2 18 TRBV4-1 CASSQASSGGLASNGYTF TGCGCCAGCAGCCAAGCAAGTAGTGGGGGCCTTGCCTCGAATGGCTACACCTTC
- - TRBJ2-7 13 TRBV5-5 CASSSPPGYEQYF TGTGCCAGCAGCTCGCCCCCAGGGTACGAGCAGTACTTC
- TRBD1 TRBJ1-2 14 TRBV5-1 CASSLRQGDYGYTF TGCGCCAGCAGCTTGAGACAGGGGGACTATGGCTACACCTTC
- - TRBJ2-7 14 TRBV3-1/TRBV3-2 CASSQRGLAYEQYF TGTGCCAGCAGCCAAAGAGGCCTCGCCTACGAGCAGTACTTC
once - TRBJ2-7 11 TRBV20-1 CGIGGSYEQYF TGCGGAATTGGGGGCTCCTACGAGCAGTACTTC
- TRBD1 TRBJ2-2 15 TRBV12-5 CASATGQVNTGELFF TGTGCTAGTGCCACGGGACAGGTTAACACCGGGGAGCTGTTTTTT
many - TRBJ2-7 14 TRBV29-1 CSVLIRQVIHEQYF TGCAGCGTTTTAATAAGACAGGTGATCCACGAGCAGTACTTC
- - TRBJ2-5 16 TRBV15 CATSRGIGGGVETQYF TGTGCCACCAGCAGAGGAATCGGGGGCGGGGTAGAGACCCAGTACTTC
- - TRBJ1-5 15 TRBV19 CASSIETGSNQPQHF TGTGCCAGTAGTATAGAGACAGGCAGCAATCAGCCCCAGCATTTT
medium-sized - TRBJ2-7 13 TRBV5-6 CASSVEAGHEQYF TGTGCCAGCAGCGTCGAGGCCGGCCACGAGCAGTACTTC
- - TRBJ1-2 14 TRBV5-8 CASRDGGSYYGYTF TGTGCCAGCAGGGATGGGGGTTCCTACTATGGCTACACCTTC
- - TRBJ2-1 15 TRBV5-1 CASSTRREEGNEQFF TGCGCCAGCAGCACTCGGAGGGAGGAGGGCAATGAGCAGTTCTTC
- - TRBJ2-3 13 TRBV14 CASSQSQSDTQYF TGTGCCAGCAGCCAGAGCCAAAGCGATACGCAGTATTTT
- TRBD2 TRBJ2-7 15 TRBV6-5 CASSYSLAGAYEQYF TGTGCCAGCAGTTACTCTCTAGCGGGGGCCTACGAGCAGTACTTC
- - TRBJ1-5 10 TRBV23-1 CASSHRAKHF TGCGCCAGCAGTCACCGGGCAAAGCATTTT
- TRBD1 TRBJ2-3 17 TRBV27 CASLRAIGTGVTDTQYF TGTGCCAGCCTTAGGGCTATAGGGACAGGGGTAACAGATACGCAGTATTTT
- - TRBJ1-1 12 TRBV25-1 CASRDSTTEAFF TGTGCCAGCAGGGACAGTACCACTGAAGCTTTCTTT
- - TRBJ2-2 12 TRBV5-1 CASSSHTGELFF TGCGCCAGCAGCTCCCACACCGGGGAGCTGTTTTTT
- - TRBJ1-5 15 TRBV4-2 CASSQGGGYNQPQHF TGTGCCAGCAGCCAAGGAGGGGGTTACAATCAGCCCCAGCATTTT
- - TRBJ1-4 15 TRBV9 CASSVAGVTNEKLFF TGTGCCAGCAGCGTAGCTGGTGTAACTAATGAAAAACTGTTTTTT
- - TRBJ1-1 14 TRBV6-2/TRBV6-3 CASSYISGPTEAFF TGTGCCAGCAGTTACATCTCGGGTCCCACTGAAGCTTTCTTT
- - TRBJ2-7 11 TRBV29-1 CSVEVEYEQYF TGCAGCGTTGAAGTAGAGTACGAGCAGTACTTC